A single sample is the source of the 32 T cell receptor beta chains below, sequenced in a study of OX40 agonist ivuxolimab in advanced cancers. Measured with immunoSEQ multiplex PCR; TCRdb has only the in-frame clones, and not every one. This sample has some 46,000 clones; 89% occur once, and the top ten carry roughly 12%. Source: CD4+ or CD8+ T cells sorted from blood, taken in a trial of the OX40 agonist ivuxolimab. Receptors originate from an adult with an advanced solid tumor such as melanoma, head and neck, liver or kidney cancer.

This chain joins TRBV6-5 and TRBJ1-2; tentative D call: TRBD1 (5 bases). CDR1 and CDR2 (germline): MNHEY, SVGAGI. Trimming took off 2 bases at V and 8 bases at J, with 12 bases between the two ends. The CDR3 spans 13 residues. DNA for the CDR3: TGTGCCAGCAGTTACGTTGGGGGTAACGGCTACACCTTC. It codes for CASSYVGGNGYTF.

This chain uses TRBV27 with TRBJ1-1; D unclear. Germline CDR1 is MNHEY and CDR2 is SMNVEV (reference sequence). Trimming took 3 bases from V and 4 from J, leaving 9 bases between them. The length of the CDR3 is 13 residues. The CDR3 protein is CASSLGARTEAFF. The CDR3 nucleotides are TGTGCCAGCAGTTTGGGTGCGCGCACTGAAGCTTTCTTT.

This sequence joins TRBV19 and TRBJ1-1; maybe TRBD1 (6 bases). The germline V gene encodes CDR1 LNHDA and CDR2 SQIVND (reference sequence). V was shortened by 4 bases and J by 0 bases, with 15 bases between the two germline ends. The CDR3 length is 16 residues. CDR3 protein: CASSTPGQLLNTEAFF. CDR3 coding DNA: TGTGCCAGTAGTACACCGGGACAACTCTTGAACACTGAAGCTTTCTTT.

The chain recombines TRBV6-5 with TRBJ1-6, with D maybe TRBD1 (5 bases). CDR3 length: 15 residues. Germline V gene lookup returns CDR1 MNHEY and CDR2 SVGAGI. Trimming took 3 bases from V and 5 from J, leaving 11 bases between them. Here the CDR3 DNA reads TGTGCCAGCAGTTATTCCGGGACCAATAATTCACCCCTCCACTTT. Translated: CASSYSGTNNSPLHF.

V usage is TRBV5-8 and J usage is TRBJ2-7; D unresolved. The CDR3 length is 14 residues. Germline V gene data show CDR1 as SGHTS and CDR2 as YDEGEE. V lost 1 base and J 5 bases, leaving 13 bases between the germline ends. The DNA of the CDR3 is TGTGCCAGCAGCTTGAGGGAAATAGACAACGAGCAGTACTTC. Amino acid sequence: CASSLREIDNEQYF.

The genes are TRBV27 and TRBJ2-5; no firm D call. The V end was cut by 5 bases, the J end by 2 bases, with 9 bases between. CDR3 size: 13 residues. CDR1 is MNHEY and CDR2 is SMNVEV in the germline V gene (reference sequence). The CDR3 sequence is CASSPLDQETQYF. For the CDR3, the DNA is TGTGCCAGCAGTCCGTTAGATCAAGAGACCCAGTACTTC.

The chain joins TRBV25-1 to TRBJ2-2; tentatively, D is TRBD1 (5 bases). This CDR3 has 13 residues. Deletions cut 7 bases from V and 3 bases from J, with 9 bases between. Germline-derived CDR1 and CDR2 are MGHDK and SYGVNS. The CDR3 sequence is CASTQAYTGELFF. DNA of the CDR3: TGTGCCAGCACACAGGCATACACCGGGGAGCTGTTTTTT.

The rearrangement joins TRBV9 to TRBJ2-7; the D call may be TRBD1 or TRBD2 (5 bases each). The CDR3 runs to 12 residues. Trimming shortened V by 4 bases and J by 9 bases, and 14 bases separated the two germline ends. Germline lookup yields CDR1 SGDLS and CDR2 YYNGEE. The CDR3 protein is CASSPPRGGQYF. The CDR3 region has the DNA TGTGCCAGCAGCCCGCCCCGGGGCGGGCAGTACTTC.

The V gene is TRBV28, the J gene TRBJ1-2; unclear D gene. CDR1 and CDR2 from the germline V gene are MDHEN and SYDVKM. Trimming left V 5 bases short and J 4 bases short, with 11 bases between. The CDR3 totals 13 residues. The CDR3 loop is CASSESALYGYTF. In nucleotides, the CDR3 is TGTGCCAGCAGTGAAAGCGCCCTCTATGGCTACACCTTC.

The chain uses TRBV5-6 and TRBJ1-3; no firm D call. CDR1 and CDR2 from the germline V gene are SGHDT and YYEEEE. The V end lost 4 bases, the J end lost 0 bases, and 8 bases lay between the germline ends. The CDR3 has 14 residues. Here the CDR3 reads CASSDGSSGNTIYF. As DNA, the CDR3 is TGTGCCAGCAGCGACGGGAGCTCTGGAAACACCATATATTTT.

The DNA of the CDR3 is TGCGCCAGCAGCCAGGGAGATAGCATGGACAACACCGGGGAGCTGTTTTTT. Translating gives CASSQGDSMDNTGELFF. This chain uses TRBV4-1 with TRBJ2-2; D might be TRBD2 (5 bases). Germline loops: CDR1 MGHRA, CDR2 YSYEKL. The CDR3 is 17 residues long. Trimming took off 3 bases at V and 2 bases at J, with 16 bases between the two ends.

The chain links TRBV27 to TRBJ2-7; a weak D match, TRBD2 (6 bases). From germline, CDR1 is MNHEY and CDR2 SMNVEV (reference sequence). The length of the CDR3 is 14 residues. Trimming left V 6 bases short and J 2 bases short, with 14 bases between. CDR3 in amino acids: CASSGGTDTYEQYF. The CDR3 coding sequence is TGTGCCAGCAGCGGAGGGACGGACACCTACGAGCAGTACTTC.

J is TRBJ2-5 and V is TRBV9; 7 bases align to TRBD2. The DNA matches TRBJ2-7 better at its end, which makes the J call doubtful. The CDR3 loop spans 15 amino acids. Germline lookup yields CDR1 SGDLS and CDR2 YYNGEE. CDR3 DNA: TGTGCCAGCAGCCCCCGGGGGGTACTCGATTACGAGCAGTACTTC. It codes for CASSPRGVLDYEQYF.

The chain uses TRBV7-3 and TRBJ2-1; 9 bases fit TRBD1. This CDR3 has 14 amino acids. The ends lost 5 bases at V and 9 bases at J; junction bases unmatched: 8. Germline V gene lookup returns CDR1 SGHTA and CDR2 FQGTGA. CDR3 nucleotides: TGTGCCAGCAGCATCCGGGACAGGGTCAGTGAGCAGTTCTTC. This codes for CASSIRDRVSEQFF.

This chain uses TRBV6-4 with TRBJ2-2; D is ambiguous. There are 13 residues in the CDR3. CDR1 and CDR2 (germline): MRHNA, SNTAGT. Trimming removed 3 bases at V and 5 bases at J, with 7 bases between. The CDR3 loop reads CASSDEETGELFF. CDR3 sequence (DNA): TGTGCCAGCAGTGATGAGGAAACCGGGGAGCTGTTTTTT.

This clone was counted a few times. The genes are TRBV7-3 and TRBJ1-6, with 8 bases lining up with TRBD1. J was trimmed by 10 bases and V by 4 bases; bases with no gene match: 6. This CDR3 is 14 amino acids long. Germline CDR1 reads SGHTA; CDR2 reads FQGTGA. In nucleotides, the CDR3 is TGTGCCAGCAGCTGGGGACAGGCAGGCTCACCCCTCCACTTT. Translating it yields CASSWGQAGSPLHF.

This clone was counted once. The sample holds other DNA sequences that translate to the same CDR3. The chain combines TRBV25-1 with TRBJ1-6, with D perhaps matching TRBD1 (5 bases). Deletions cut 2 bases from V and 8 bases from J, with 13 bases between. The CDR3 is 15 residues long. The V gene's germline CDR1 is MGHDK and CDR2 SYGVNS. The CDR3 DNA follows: TGTGCCAGCAGTGAACCCAGGGAATTGCATTCACCCCTCCACTTT. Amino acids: CASSEPRELHSPLHF.

CDR3 nucleotides: TGCGCCAGCAGCTCCCGACTAGCGGGGCTCCCGGTACAACAAGAGACCCAGTACTTC. It yields the protein CASSSRLAGLPVQQETQYF. The chain links TRBV4-3 to TRBJ2-5; TRBD2 matches at 11 bases. CDR1 is LGHNA, CDR2 YSLEER, per germline. V lost 5 bases to trimming and J lost 2 bases; unmatched junction nucleotides: 16. The CDR3 totals 19 residues.

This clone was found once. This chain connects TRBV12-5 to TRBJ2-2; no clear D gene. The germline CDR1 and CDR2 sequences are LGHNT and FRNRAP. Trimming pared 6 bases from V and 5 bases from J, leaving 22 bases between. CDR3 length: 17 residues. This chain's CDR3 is CASGCLGQIACTGELFF. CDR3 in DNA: TGTGCTAGTGGGTGCCTCGGGCAGATTGCGTGTACCGGGGAGCTGTTTTTT.

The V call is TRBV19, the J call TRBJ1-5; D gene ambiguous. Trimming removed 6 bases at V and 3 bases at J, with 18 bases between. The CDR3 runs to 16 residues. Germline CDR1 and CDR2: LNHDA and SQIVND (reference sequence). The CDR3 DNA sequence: TGTGCCAGTAGGCGAGGCGTGGGAGCCATCAATCAGCCCCAGCATTTT. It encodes CASRRGVGAINQPQHF.

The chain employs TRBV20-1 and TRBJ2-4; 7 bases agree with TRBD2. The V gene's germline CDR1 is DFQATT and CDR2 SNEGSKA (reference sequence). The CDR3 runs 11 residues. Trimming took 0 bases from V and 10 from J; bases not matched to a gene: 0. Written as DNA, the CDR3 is TGCAGTGCTAGAGAAGCGGGGATTCAGTACTTC. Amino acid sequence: CSAREAGIQYF.

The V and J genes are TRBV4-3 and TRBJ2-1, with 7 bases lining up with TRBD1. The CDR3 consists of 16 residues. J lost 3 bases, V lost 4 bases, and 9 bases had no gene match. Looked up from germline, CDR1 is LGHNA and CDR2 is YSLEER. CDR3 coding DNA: TGCGCCAGCAGCCTCAACAGGGGTGGGATCTACAATGAGCAGTTCTTC. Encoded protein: CASSLNRGGIYNEQFF.

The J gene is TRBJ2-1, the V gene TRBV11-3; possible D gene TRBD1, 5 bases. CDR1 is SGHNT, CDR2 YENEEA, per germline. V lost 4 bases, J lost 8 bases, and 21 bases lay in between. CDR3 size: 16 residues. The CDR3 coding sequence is TGTGCCAGCAGCTCCTGGGCCCTAAAGGTAGGGGATGAGCAGTTCTTC. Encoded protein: CASSSWALKVGDEQFF.

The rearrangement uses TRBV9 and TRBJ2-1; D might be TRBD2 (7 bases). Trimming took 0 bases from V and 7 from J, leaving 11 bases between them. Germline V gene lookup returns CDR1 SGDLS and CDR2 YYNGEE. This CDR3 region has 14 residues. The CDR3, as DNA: TGTGCCAGCAGCGTAGACGGGGGGCCGAATGAGCAGTTCTTC. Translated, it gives CASSVDGGPNEQFF.

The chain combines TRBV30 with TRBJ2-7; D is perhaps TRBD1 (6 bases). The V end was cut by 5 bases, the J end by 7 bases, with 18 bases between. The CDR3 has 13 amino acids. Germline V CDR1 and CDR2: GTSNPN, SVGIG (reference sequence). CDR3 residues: CAWAGTSAWEQYF. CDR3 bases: TGTGCCTGGGCCGGGACATCTGCCTGGGAGCAGTACTTC.

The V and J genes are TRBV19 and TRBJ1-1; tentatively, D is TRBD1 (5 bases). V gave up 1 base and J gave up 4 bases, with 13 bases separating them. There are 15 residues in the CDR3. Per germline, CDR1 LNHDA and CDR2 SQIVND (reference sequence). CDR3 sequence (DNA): TGTGCCAGTAGTATAGCGGGGGAATCGACCACTGAAGCTTTCTTT. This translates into CASSIAGESTTEAFF.

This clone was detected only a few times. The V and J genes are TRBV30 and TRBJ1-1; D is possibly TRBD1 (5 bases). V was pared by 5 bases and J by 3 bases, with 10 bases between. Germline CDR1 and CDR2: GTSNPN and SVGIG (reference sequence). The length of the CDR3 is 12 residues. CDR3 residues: CAWDLGDTEAFF. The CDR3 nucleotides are TGTGCCTGGGACTTGGGGGACACTGAAGCTTTCTTT.

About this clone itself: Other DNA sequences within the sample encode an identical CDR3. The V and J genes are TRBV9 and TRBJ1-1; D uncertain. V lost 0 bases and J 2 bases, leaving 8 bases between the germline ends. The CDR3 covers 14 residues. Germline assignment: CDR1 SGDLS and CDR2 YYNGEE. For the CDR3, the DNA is TGTGCCAGCAGCGTAGGTGGGAGCAACACTGAAGCTTTCTTT. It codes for CASSVGGSNTEAFF.

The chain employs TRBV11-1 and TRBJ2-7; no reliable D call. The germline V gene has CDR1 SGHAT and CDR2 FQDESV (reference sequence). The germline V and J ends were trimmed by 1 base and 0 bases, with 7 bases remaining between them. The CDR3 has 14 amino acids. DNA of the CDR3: TGTGCCAGCAGCTTAGTCTATCGCTCCTACGAGCAGTACTTC. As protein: CASSLVYRSYEQYF.

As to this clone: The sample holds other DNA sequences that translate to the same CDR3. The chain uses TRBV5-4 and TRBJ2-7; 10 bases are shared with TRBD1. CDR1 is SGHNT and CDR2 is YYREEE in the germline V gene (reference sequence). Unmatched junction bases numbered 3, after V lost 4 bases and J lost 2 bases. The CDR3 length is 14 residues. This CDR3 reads CASSLGQGAYEQYF. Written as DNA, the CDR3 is TGTGCCAGCAGCCTTGGACAGGGGGCCTACGAGCAGTACTTC.

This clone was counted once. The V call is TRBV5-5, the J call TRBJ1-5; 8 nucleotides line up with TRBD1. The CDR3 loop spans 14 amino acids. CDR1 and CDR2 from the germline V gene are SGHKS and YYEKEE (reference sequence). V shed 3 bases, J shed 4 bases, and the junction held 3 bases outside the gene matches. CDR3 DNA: TGTGCCAGCAGCTGGACAGGGCCAAATCAGCCCCAGCATTTT. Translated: CASSWTGPNQPQHF.

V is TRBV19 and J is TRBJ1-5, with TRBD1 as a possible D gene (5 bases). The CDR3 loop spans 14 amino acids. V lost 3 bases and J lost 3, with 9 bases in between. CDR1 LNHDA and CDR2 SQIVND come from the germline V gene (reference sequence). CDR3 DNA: TGTGCCAGTAGTATGGGGCAGTACAATCAGCCCCAGCATTTT. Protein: CASSMGQYNQPQHF. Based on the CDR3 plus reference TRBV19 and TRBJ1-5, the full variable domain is DGGITQSPKYLFRKEGQNVTLSCEQNLNHDAMYWYRQDPGQGLRLIYYSQIVNDFQKGDIAEGYSVSREKKESFPLTVTSAQKNPTAFYLCASSMGQYNQPQHFGDGTRLSIL.